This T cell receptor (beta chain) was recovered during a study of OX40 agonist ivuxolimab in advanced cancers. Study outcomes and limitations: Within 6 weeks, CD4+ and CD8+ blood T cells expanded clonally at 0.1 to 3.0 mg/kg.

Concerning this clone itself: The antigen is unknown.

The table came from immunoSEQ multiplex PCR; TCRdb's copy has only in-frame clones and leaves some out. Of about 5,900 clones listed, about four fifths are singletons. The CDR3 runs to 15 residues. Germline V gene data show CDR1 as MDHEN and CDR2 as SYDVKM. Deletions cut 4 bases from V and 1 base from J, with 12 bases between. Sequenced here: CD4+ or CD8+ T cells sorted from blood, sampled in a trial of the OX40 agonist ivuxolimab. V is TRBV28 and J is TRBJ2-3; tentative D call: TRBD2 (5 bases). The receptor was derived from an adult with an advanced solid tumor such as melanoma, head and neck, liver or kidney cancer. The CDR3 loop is CASSYPRGGTDTQYF. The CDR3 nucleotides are TGTGCCAGCAGTTACCCTCGGGGAGGCACAGATACGCAGTATTTT.